Below are 7 T cell receptor beta chains sequenced from a single sample in a study of CD8+ T cells in alopecia areata. RNA extraction and reverse transcription yielded cDNA as sequencing template. The data were produced by immunoSEQ multiplex PCR, yet TCRdb's version contains in-frame clones alone and is incomplete. The data show around 290,000 clones, with none appearing a single time. On the basis of CD4, CD8alpha, NKG2D, NKG2ACE and other markers, pooled cutaneous lymph node cells were sorted. The sample comprised CD4+ T cells sorted from a lymph node. These TCRs come from a C3H/HeJ mouse with alopecia areata. As its MHC haplotype, the strain has H2-k.

A remark on this clone: Here the gene names and germline are mouse. The CDR3 sequence: CASGDAWTGVTGQLYF. The covered CDR3 bases are TGTGCCAGCGGTGATGCTTGGACTGGGGTCACCGGG. The V and J genes are TRBV13-2 and TRBJ2-2; 9 nucleotides align to TRBD2. The CDR3 is cut off 4 residues early in the read; its end comes from the germline J gene. CDR3 length: 16 residues. V was pared by 0 bases and J by 4 bases, with 4 bases of the junction left unmatched. Germline V gene sequence: CDR1 NNHNN, CDR2 SYGAGS (reference sequence).

This clone has only a few counts. All gene names here are mouse names. The read finishes 4 residues shy of the CDR3 end, and the germline J gene is used to complete it. The chain couples TRBV29 to TRBJ2-1; D unresolved. The CDR3 runs to 11 residues. The V gene lost 8 bases and the J gene lost 4 bases, with 6 bases spanning the gap. CDR1 is MSHET, CDR2 SYDVDS, per germline. The CDR3 here is CASDTYAEQFF. The part of the CDR3 DNA that was read is TGTGCTAGCGACACGTATGCT.

The table lists this clone with a few counts. Mouse germline and gene names are used. The sequence runs out 4 residues before the end of the CDR3; the remainder is reconstructed from the germline J gene. The genes are TRBV13-2 and TRBJ2-1; TRBD2 agrees at 11 bases. V was clipped by 5 bases and J by 6 bases; unmatched bases: 4. Germline CDR1 and CDR2: NNHNN and SYGAGS (reference sequence). The CDR3 consists of 14 residues. The sequenced CDR3 bases are TGTGCCAGCGGGCCGGGACTGGGGGCTGCT. It is translated as CASGPGLGAA. The whole CDR3 sequence reads CASGPGLGAAEQFF.

This clone has a count of ten or more. Genes and germline come from the mouse. Read data end 4 residues before the CDR3 end; the end is taken from the germline J gene. This sample includes further DNA sequences coding for the same CDR3. The chain joins TRBV1 to TRBJ2-7; TRBD2 matches 12 bases. This CDR3 contains 15 residues. Germline loops: CDR1 NSQYPW, CDR2 LRSPGD (reference sequence). CDR3 amino acids: CTCSAPGTGGYEQYF. CDR3 DNA, as far as it was read: TGCACCTGCAGTGCACCCGGGACTGGGGGGTAT.

This clone was seen at least ten times. Mouse names are used for the genes. With the read ending 4 residues before the CDR3 end, the germline J gene is used to fill in that end. The chain employs TRBV13-1 and TRBJ1-2, with 8 bases identical to TRBD1. CDR1 and CDR2 from the germline V gene are NSHNY and SYGAGN. The CDR3 contains 14 residues. V lost 4 bases and J lost 0; bases outside the gene matches: 2. The CDR3 region is CASSKDRANSDYTF. The CDR3 bases that were read are TGTGCCAGCAGTAAGGACAGGGCAAACTCC.

This clone was counted between two and nine times. The gene names given are mouse names. With the read ending 4 residues before the CDR3 end, the germline J gene is used to fill in that end. Other DNA sequences in the same sample also yield this CDR3. This chain links TRBV19 with TRBJ2-2, with 8 bases matching TRBD2. Unmatched junction bases numbered 3, after V lost 4 bases and J lost 1 base. Germline CDR1 and CDR2: FNHDT and SITEND (reference sequence). The CDR3 has 15 amino acids. The chain's CDR3 is CASSPDWVNTGQLYF. The sequenced CDR3 bases are TGTGCCAGCAGTCCGGACTGGGTAAACACCGGG.

Comment on this clone: Gene names and germline match the mouse. The read ends 4 residues early relative to the CDR3; the germline J gene fills the gap. This chain joins TRBV1 and TRBJ2-2, with D perhaps TRBD2 (5 bases). CDR3 size: 15 residues. Trimming took off 0 bases at V and 6 bases at J, with 11 bases between the two ends. Germline CDR1 is NSQYPW and CDR2 is LRSPGD (reference sequence). The sequenced part of the CDR3 DNA is TGCACCTGCAGTGCAGACGGGTGGGGAGCCGGG. It specifies CTCSADGWGAG. The complete CDR3 reads CTCSADGWGAGQLYF.